Each of the 15 T cell receptor beta chains below was sequenced from the same sample in a study of T cell responses to AZD1222 COVID-19 vaccine. This table comes from immunoSEQ multiplex PCR, and its TCRdb copy is limited to in-frame clones, with some not included. Seen here are over 140,000 clones, over 85% observed once, and the top ten hold roughly 5%. The sequencing here drew on peripheral blood, taken on day 0 of AZD1222 vaccination. The receptors shown here come from an adult in good health.

The gene calls are TRBV11-1 and TRBJ1-1, with D possibly TRBD1 on 5 matching bases. Trimming removed 3 bases at V and 5 bases at J, with 16 bases between. The CDR3 covers 15 residues. Germline CDR1 reads SGHAT; CDR2 reads FQDESV (reference sequence). The CDR3 is CASSLLSGSSTEAFF. CDR3 sequence (DNA): TGTGCCAGCAGCTTGCTGTCAGGGAGTTCAACTGAAGCTTTCTTT.

The rearrangement links TRBV18 to TRBJ2-2; 7 bases match TRBD1. CDR1 and CDR2 from the germline V gene are KGHSH and LQKENI. The CDR3 has 15 amino acids. The J segment lost 5 bases and the V segment lost 3 bases, leaving 6 bases of the junction unmatched. CDR3 residues: CASSPRQGGTGELFF. CDR3 nucleotide sequence: TGTGCCAGCTCACCCCGACAGGGTGGGACCGGGGAGCTGTTTTTT. Using reference TRBV18 and TRBJ2-2 for the parts outside the CDR3, the full variable domain is NAGVMQNPRHLVRRRGQEARLRCSPMKGHSHVYWYRQLPEEGLKFMVYLQKENIIDESGMPKERFSAEFPKEGPSILRIQQVVRGDSAAYFCASSPRQGGTGELFFGEGSRLTVL.

CDR3 protein: CASSIRRPPYEQYF. In DNA, the CDR3 is TGTGCCAGTAGTATACGCAGGCCACCCTACGAGCAGTACTTC. V gene TRBV19 combines with J gene TRBJ2-7, with D hard to call. Trimming shortened V by 2 bases and J by 2 bases, and 10 bases separated the two germline ends. The CDR3 extends over 14 amino acids. Germline-derived CDR1 and CDR2 are LNHDA and SQIVND (reference sequence).

This clone was recorded once. This chain connects TRBV28 to TRBJ2-3, with TRBD2 matching 15 bases. CDR1 and CDR2 (germline): MDHEN, SYDVKM. The junction had 4 bases not matched to a gene; V was cut back by 2 bases and J by 7 bases. The CDR3 sequence is 16 residues long. CDR3 region: CASSLMGLAGGHTQYF. CDR3 DNA: TGTGCCAGCAGTTTAATGGGACTAGCGGGAGGCCATACGCAGTATTTT. The full variable domain, in which reference TRBV28 and TRBJ2-3 provide the parts outside the CDR3, is DVKVTQSSRYLVKRTGEKVFLECVQDMDHENMFWYRQDPGLGLRLIYFSYDVKMKEKGDIPEGYSVSREKKERFSLILESASTNQTSMYLCASSLMGLAGGHTQYFGPGTRLTVL.

The chain has TRBV20-1 and TRBJ1-4; D may be TRBD1 (5 bases). V was cut by 3 bases and J by 4 bases, with 12 bases left in between. CDR1 and CDR2 (germline): DFQATT, SNEGSKA (reference sequence). This CDR3 contains 14 residues. The CDR3 bases are TGCAGTGCTAGTGGGGGAGGACTTAATGAAAAACTGTTTTTT. It codes for CSASGGGLNEKLFF.

CDR3 in amino acids: CASSIQGRTEAFF. CDR3 bases: TGTGCCAGTAGTATACAGGGCCGCACTGAAGCTTTCTTT. The chain joins TRBV19 to TRBJ1-1, with TRBD1 as a possible D gene (5 bases). V lost 2 bases and J lost 4, with 8 bases in between. The CDR3 spans 13 residues. Germline-derived CDR1 and CDR2 are LNHDA and SQIVND (reference sequence).

The chain has TRBV4-1 and TRBJ1-5; a possible D gene is TRBD1 (5 bases). Trimming removed 6 bases at V and 6 bases at J, with 15 bases between. The CDR3 loop spans 14 amino acids. Germline CDR1 is MGHRA and CDR2 is YSYEKL. In DNA form, the CDR3 reads TGCGCCAGCAGTCGGGACCTCGCCCCTCAGCCCCAGCATTTT. Translating gives CASSRDLAPQPQHF.

Comment on this clone: This same CDR3 is encoded by further DNA sequences in the sample. The rearrangement links TRBV5-4 to TRBJ2-1; weak D call: TRBD2 (5 bases). CDR1 is SGHNT, CDR2 YYREEE, per germline (reference sequence). V shed 5 bases and J shed 3 bases, with 9 bases lying between them. The CDR3 contains 13 residues. This CDR3 reads CASSSDYYNEQFF. The CDR3 DNA follows: TGTGCCAGCAGTTCAGACTACTACAATGAGCAGTTCTTC. Full variable domain (remainder filled in from reference TRBV5-4 and TRBJ2-1): ETGVTQSPTHLIKTRGQQVTLRCSSQSGHNTVSWYQQALGQGPQFIFQYYREEENGRGNFPPRFSGLQFPNYSSELNVNALELDDSALYLCASSSDYYNEQFFGPGTRLTVL.

The V call is TRBV7-2, the J call TRBJ2-3; D call uncertain. V lost 5 bases to trimming and J lost 0 bases, with 12 bases between them. This CDR3 is 15 amino acids long. Germline V gene lookup returns CDR1 SGHTA and CDR2 FQGNSA. CDR3 coding DNA: TGTGCCAGCAGCCAAGAGCGCTTGAGCACAGATACGCAGTATTTT. It translates to CASSQERLSTDTQYF.

This clone was recorded only once. The genes are TRBV18 and TRBJ2-7; D remains ambiguous. The CDR3 is 15 amino acids. V lost 8 bases to trimming and J lost 2 bases, with 19 bases between them. Germline V gene data show CDR1 as KGHSH and CDR2 as LQKENI. The CDR3 sequence is CASAPLGQVTYEQYF. Written as DNA, the CDR3 is TGTGCCAGCGCCCCGCTCGGCCAGGTAACCTACGAGCAGTACTTC.

V is TRBV10-3 and J is TRBJ2-1; D not resolved. The V and J ends lost 8 bases and 4 bases respectively, with 12 bases between them. Germline assignment: CDR1 ENHRY and CDR2 SYGVKD. There are 13 residues in the CDR3. CDR3 sequence (DNA): TGTGCCATCCTAACAGACTCATACAATGAGCAGTTCTTC. This sequence encodes CAILTDSYNEQFF.

The chain has TRBV18 and TRBJ2-2; no clear D. V lost 3 bases and J lost 7, with 9 bases in between. Looked up from germline, CDR1 is KGHSH and CDR2 is LQKENI. The CDR3 is made up of 13 amino acids. The CDR3 nucleotides read TGTGCCAGCTCACCGGGCCCCAACGGGGAGCTGTTTTTT. It is translated as CASSPGPNGELFF.

The chain uses TRBV7-8 and TRBJ2-1; weak D call: TRBD1 (6 bases). CDR3 length equals 13 residues. CDR1 and CDR2 from the germline V gene are SGHVS and FQNEAQ. Trimming removed 6 bases from V and 12 bases from J, with 18 bases in between. CDR3 in amino acids: CASSPQGMPGQFF. CDR3 nucleotide sequence: TGTGCCAGCAGTCCCCAGGGGATGCCAGGGCAGTTCTTC.

V usage is TRBV2 and J usage is TRBJ1-3; perhaps TRBD1 as D (5 bases). The V gene lost 1 base and the J gene lost 6 bases, with 10 bases spanning the gap. The CDR3 spans 14 residues. Looked up from germline, CDR1 is SNHLY and CDR2 is FYNNEI. In nucleotides, the CDR3 is TGTGCCAGCAGTGAAGAGAAGGGGTCAAACACCATATATTTT. It specifies CASSEEKGSNTIYF.

This clone appeared a single time. The chain joins TRBV19 to TRBJ1-5; 8 bases align to TRBD1. CDR3 size: 15 residues. The V gene's germline CDR1 is LNHDA and CDR2 SQIVND (reference sequence). Unmatched junction bases numbered 11, after V lost 7 bases and J lost 6 bases. The CDR3 spells CASTQGGQGRQPQHF. CDR3 nucleotide sequence: TGTGCCAGTACCCAGGGAGGACAGGGCCGTCAGCCCCAGCATTTT.